This TCR beta chain was captured in a study of regulatory T cells in long-lasting Graves disease. General study findings and limits: A greater number of public clonotypes (roughly 2,800) was shared by persistent patients than by new patients (approximately 880).

Trimming shortened V by 7 bases and J by 9 bases, and 19 bases separated the two germline ends. The CDR3 consists of 14 residues. Sequencing libraries for TCR beta were prepared with iRepertoire HTBI primers and Arm-PCR of CDR3 regions. TCRdb passed the multiplex PCR reads through MiXCR, listing each CDR3 protein once. The sample holds roughly 500,000 distinct CDR3 sequences, roughly 14% seen once. Time point in this sample: newly diagnosed GD, antithyroid drugs for less than 3 months. Generation of the TCR library employed RNA extracted from PBMCs. Approximately 8.9-milliliter peripheral blood samples went into EDTA tubes. This clonotype was detected ten times or more. What it binds is unknown. The same sample was also used in a study of T cells in Graves' hyperthyroidism and ophthalmopathy. From that second work: The TCR CDR3 first-round RT-PCR relied on the HTBI primer set. By a 13 V-J model, ophthalmopathy was set apart from stable hyperthyroidism.

The receptor was derived from a young man with Graves disease. The sample here was peripheral blood mononuclear cells (PBMCs), taken at new diagnosis, from a patient treated with antithyroid drugs. V and J are TRBV12-3 or TRBV12-4 and TRBJ1-5, with unresolved D. The DNA for the CDR3 is TGTGCCAGCACGGAGGGAACTCCTTTCGGGCCCCAGCATTTT. Encoded protein: CASTEGTPFGPQHF.